The clone carrying this TCR beta chain showed up just a few times. The CDR3 runs 14 residues. Germline V gives CDR1 MRHNA, CDR2 SNTAGT. The ends lost 3 bases at V and 6 bases at J; junction bases unmatched: 3. This sample was taken from a study of CD8+ T cells in alopecia areata. RNA extraction was followed by reverse transcription into cDNA, which acted as the sequencing template. Sequencing was performed with immunoSEQ multiplex PCR; in TCRdb, only in-frame clones are kept and a portion is missing. The table records over 100,000 clones, about 60% of them present only once. Treatment noted: oral pan-JAK inhibitor, 5-10 mg twice daily.

The source material was CD8+ T cells sorted from blood, sampled at week 24, from a patient treated with tofacitinib. The sequence was collected from a human donor with alopecia areata. The rearrangement joins TRBV6-4 to TRBJ2-1, with 9 bases fitting TRBD2. The CDR3 sequence is CASSETSGPNEQFF. Written as DNA, the CDR3 is TGTGCCAGCAGTGAAACTAGCGGGCCCAATGAGCAGTTCTTC.